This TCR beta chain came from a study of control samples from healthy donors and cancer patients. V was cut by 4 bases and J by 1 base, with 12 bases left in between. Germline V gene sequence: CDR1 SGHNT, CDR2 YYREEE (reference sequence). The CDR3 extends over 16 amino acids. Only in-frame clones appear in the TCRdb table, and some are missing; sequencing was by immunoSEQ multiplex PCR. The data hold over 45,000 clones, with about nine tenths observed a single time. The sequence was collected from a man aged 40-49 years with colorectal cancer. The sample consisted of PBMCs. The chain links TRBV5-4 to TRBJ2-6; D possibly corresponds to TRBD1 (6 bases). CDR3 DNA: TGTGCCAGCAGCGCACAGGGTTCGTCTGGGGCCAACGTCCTGACTTTC. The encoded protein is CASSAQGSSGANVLTF.